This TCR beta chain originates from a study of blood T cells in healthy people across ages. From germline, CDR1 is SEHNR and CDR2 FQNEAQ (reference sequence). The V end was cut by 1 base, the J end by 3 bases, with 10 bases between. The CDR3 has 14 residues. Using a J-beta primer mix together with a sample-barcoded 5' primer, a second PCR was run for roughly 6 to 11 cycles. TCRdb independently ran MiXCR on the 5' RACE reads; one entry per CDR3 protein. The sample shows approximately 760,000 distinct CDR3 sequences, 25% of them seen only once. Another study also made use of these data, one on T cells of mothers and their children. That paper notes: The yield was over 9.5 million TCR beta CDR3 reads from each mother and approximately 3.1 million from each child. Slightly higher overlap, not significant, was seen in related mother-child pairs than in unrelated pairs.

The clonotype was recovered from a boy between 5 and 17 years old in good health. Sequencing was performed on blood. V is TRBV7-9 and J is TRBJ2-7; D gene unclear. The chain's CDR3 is CASSLDLTNYEQYF. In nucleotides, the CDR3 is TGTGCCAGCAGCTTAGACCTCACAAACTACGAGCAGTACTTC.